The sequence of this T cell receptor beta chain was determined in a study of T cell responses to AZD1222 COVID-19 vaccine. Study results and caveats: Repertoire collection took place solely once the T cell response had peaked. It should be noted that donors were predominantly white British and more often female, and clonal diversity was possibly underestimated. Spike-specific TCRs gained breadth and depth after people received two AZD1222 doses. Regions left unmutated in variants are reportedly the target of nearly half of spike-specific TCRs.

Germline V gives CDR1 SGHAT, CDR2 FQNNGV. Trimming took 0 bases from V and 1 from J, leaving 1 base between them. The CDR3 is 12 residues long. Regarding this clone: The antigen remains undetermined.

The repertoire was sequenced with immunoSEQ multiplex PCR; TCRdb's copy has only in-frame clones and lacks some. The sample lists fewer than 140,000 clones; 90% were seen once. This specimen was peripheral blood, taken on day 0 of AZD1222 vaccination. This chain connects TRBV11-2 to TRBJ2-7; D not certain. The sequence was collected from an adult in good health. DNA for the CDR3: TGTGCCAGCAGCTTAGAGTCCTACGAGCAGTACTTC. Residues: CASSLESYEQYF.